Each of the 11 T cell receptor beta chains below was sequenced from the same sample in a study of blood T cell repertoires in COVID-19. Assay used: immunoSEQ multiplex PCR; TCRdb lists only in-frame clones, some missing. The table lists approximately 320,000 clones, roughly 85% of them singletons, with around 7.2% in the top ten. Sequenced input: peripheral blood. These receptors all come from a human donor in a cohort sampled during active COVID-19.

CDR3 amino acids: CASRGGPGELFF. The CDR3 DNA reads TGTGCCAGCAGGGGGGGGCCCGGGGAGCTGTTTTTT. The rearrangement links TRBV28 to TRBJ2-2, with D possibly being TRBD2 (7 bases). The V gene lost 6 bases and the J gene lost 6 bases, with 8 bases spanning the gap. The CDR3 sequence is 12 residues long. Germline V lookup: CDR1 MDHEN, CDR2 SYDVKM.

The J gene is TRBJ2-7, the V gene TRBV7-8, with a possible D match to TRBD2 (5 bases). The CDR3 consists of 13 residues. Trimming took off 1 base at V and 4 bases at J, with 8 bases between the two ends. Germline loops: CDR1 SGHVS, CDR2 FQNEAQ. CDR3 in amino acids: CASSLGSGYEQYF. As DNA, the CDR3 is TGTGCCAGCAGCTTAGGTTCGGGGTACGAGCAGTACTTC.

The chain links TRBV4-1 to TRBJ2-7; D is uncertain. V lost 0 bases to trimming and J lost 3 bases, with 12 bases between them. CDR3 length equals 15 residues. Germline V CDR1 and CDR2: MGHRA, YSYEKL. In DNA form, the CDR3 reads TGCGCCAGCAGCCAAGAAGATTGGCACATCTACGAGCAGTACTTC. It codes for CASSQEDWHIYEQYF.

J is TRBJ1-2 and V is TRBV18, with D unclear. Germline V lookup: CDR1 KGHSH, CDR2 LQKENI. V was clipped by 1 base and J by 11 bases, with 8 bases between them. This CDR3 is built from 11 residues. This CDR3 reads CASSPREGYTF. The CDR3 nucleotides read TGTGCCAGCTCACCACGAGAGGGATACACCTTC.

J is TRBJ2-3 and V is TRBV7-2, with 7 bases aligning to TRBD2. Germline CDR1 reads SGHTA; CDR2 reads FQGNSA. The ends lost 5 bases at V and 3 bases at J; junction bases unmatched: 5. The CDR3 covers 14 residues. The CDR3 DNA follows: TGTGCCAGCAGCCGGGGGGTAAGGACAGATACGCAGTATTTT. Translation: CASSRGVRTDTQYF.

This clone was observed once. The V and J genes are TRBV5-1 and TRBJ2-7; no reliable D call. V dropped 5 bases and J dropped 0 bases, with 6 bases sitting between them. The germline V gene has CDR1 SGHRS and CDR2 YFSETQ. CDR3 size: 12 residues. The CDR3 protein is CASRQNSYEQYF. The CDR3, as DNA: TGCGCCAGCAGGCAGAACTCCTACGAGCAGTACTTC.

This chain connects TRBV24-1 to TRBJ2-2, with 7 bases identical to TRBD1. Germline CDR1 reads KGHDR; CDR2 reads SFDVKD. The junction had 5 bases not matched to a gene; V was cut back by 3 bases and J by 5 bases. CDR3 length equals 15 residues. In nucleotides, the CDR3 is TGTGCCACCAGTGATACGAAGACAGGGACCGGGGAGCTGTTTTTT. It is translated as CATSDTKTGTGELFF.

CDR3 DNA sequence: TGTGCCAGCAGGACAGGGGGCGGCTACACCTTC. Its translation: CASRTGGGYTF. This chain uses TRBV6-6 with TRBJ1-2; TRBD1 matches 10 bases. The ends lost 6 bases at V and 8 bases at J; junction bases unmatched: 0. This CDR3 has 11 residues. Germline V gene data show CDR1 as MNHNY and CDR2 as SVGAGI (reference sequence).

V gene TRBV10-3 combines with J gene TRBJ2-3; TRBD1 matches at 9 bases. V shed 2 bases and J 2 bases; nucleotides not matched to a gene: 8. The germline V gene has CDR1 ENHRY and CDR2 SYGVKD. This CDR3 is 17 amino acids long. The chain's CDR3 is CAISETGTGLATDTQYF. In DNA, the CDR3 is TGTGCCATCAGTGAGACCGGGACAGGGCTCGCCACAGATACGCAGTATTTT.

The chain links TRBV2 to TRBJ1-1; D is unresolved. CDR1 and CDR2 from the germline V gene are SNHLY and FYNNEI. This CDR3 region has 14 residues. V shed 4 bases and J shed 5 bases, with 14 bases lying between them. This CDR3 reads CASSVRTVKTEAFF. CDR3 in DNA: TGTGCCAGCAGTGTGCGCACGGTAAAGACTGAAGCTTTCTTT.

This chain connects TRBV7-2 to TRBJ1-1, with no clear D. The CDR3 is 15 residues long. Germline V gene sequence: CDR1 SGHTA, CDR2 FQGNSA. V lost 1 base and J 5 bases, leaving 14 bases between the germline ends. This chain's CDR3 is CASSLGRVGLTEAFF. The CDR3 DNA follows: TGTGCCAGCAGCTTAGGTAGAGTGGGCCTGACTGAAGCTTTCTTT.